This TCR beta chain was captured in a study of blood T cell repertoires in COVID-19. The wider study: There were acute and convalescent COVID-19 samples, and they came from the United States, Italy and Spain.

TCRdb keeps only in-frame clones here, not all; method: immunoSEQ multiplex PCR. This sample carries under 150,000 clones, less than 80% of them seen once, and the ten largest clones take 3% to 4.5%. CDR3 length equals 15 residues. V gave up 2 bases and J gave up 1 base, with 9 bases separating them. The germline V gene encodes CDR1 MNHNS and CDR2 SASEGT. The V gene is TRBV6-1, the J gene TRBJ1-3, with D perhaps matching TRBD1 (6 bases). Source material: peripheral blood. This receptor was identified in a man in his 60s with acute or convalescent COVID-19. CDR3 protein: CASSEMGASGNTIYF. CDR3 in DNA: TGTGCCAGCAGTGAAATGGGGGCTTCTGGAAACACCATATATTTT.